This T cell receptor beta chain was identified during a study of identical twins. The study's findings and limits: Partial confounding of zero-insertion analyses by invariant MAIT and iNKT cells was possible. Researchers reported excess low generation probability among twin-shared out-of-frame alpha sequences. The same donors were not followed; conclusions instead depended on cross-sectional statistical analysis.

Notes on this clonotype: The antigen is not known.

In TCRdb, the 5' RACE reads were re-called with MiXCR into one record per CDR3 protein. Of around 650,000 distinct CDR3 sequences in the sample, around 7.5% were seen once. These data were also filed under a second study, of yellow fever vaccine responses in identical twins.

The sequencing sample was made of PBMCs. This clonotype was obtained from a woman between 18 and 30 years old in good health.

CDR3 protein: CSVVGTSGYEQYF. The CDR3 DNA is TGCAGCGTTGTAGGGACTAGCGGTTACGAGCAGTACTTC. V gene TRBV29-1 combines with J gene TRBJ2-7; 11 bases are a match to TRBD2. V was pared by 4 bases and J by 4 bases, with 3 bases of the junction left unmatched. CDR3 size: 13 residues. The germline V gene has CDR1 SQVTM and CDR2 ANQGSEA.